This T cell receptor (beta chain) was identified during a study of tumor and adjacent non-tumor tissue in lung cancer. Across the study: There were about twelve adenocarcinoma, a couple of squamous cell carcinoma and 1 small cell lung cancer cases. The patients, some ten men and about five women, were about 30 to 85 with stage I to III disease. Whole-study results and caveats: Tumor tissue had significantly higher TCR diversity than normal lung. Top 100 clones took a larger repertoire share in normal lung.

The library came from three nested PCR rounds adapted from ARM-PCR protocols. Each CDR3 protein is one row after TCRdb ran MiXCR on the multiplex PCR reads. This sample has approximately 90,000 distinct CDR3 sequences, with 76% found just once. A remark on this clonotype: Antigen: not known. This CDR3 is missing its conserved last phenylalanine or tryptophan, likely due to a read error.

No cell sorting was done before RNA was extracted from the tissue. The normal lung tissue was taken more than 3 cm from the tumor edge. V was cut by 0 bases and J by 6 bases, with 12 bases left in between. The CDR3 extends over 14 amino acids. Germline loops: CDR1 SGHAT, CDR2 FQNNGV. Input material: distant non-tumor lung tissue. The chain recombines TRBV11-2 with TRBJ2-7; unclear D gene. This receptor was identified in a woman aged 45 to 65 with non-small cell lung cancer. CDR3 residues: CASSLESGPGEQYI. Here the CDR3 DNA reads TGTGCCAGCAGCTTAGAGTCAGGACCGGGCGAGCAGTACATC.